This T cell receptor (beta chain) was sequenced during a study of HIV-infected patients and healthy controls. Whole-study findings and limits: Compared with controls, mean Gini indices were significantly raised in HIV-infected repertoires, possibly indicating oligoclonality.

Details on this clonotype: Its cognate antigen is unknown.

Alpha and beta constant-region primers primed reverse transcription of around 0.5 ug RNA. Using multiplexing indices, alpha and beta chain libraries were generated apart by chain-specific third strand synthesis. Each molecule carried a 12-nucleotide identifier made of two joined random hexamers added before amplification. TCRdb passed the 5' RACE reads through MiXCR, listing each CDR3 protein once. This sample has approximately 11,000 distinct CDR3 sequences, with 8% to 9.5% found just once. The CDR3 is 16 amino acids. From germline, CDR1 is LGHNA and CDR2 YNFKEQ. J gave up 2 bases and V 0 bases, and 4 bases lay outside the gene matches. No cell fractionation was done, so the repertoire covers all unsorted peripheral blood T cells. Enrolled donors were untreated HIV-infected adults about to begin antiretroviral therapy.

V is TRBV4-2 and J is TRBJ2-3, with TRBD2 identical over 8 bases. The origin of this receptor is an adult with HIV infection. The donor label of this sample is uncertain. Material: blood, obtained before antiretroviral therapy. The CDR3 coding sequence is TGTGCCAGCAGCCAAGAAACGGGGGGGCTCACAGATACGCAGTATTTT. It codes for CASSQETGGLTDTQYF.